These T cell receptor beta chains were read from a single sample in a study of blood T cell repertoires in COVID-19. Here immunoSEQ multiplex PCR was the method, and the copy in TCRdb shows in-frame clones only, minus some. The sample holds 120,000 or so clones, about 72% seen once. The sample taken for sequencing was peripheral blood. The receptors were sampled from a woman aged 60-75 years with acute or convalescent COVID-19. CDR3s include the opening cysteine and the closing phenylalanine or tryptophan. Each record gives: V gene, clone size, J gene, D gene, CDR3 DNA, CDR3 protein. A D gene is named only where the DNA matches it firmly. Rows may omit the clone size; those that give it use once, few, many or a size class.

V: TRBV28; size: NA; J: TRBJ1-3; D: NA; DNA: TGTGCCAGCAGTCCCCCCCTTATGACAGAAAGAAACACCATATATTTT; CDR3: CASSPPLMTERNTIYF
V: TRBV27; size: NA; J: TRBJ2-7; D: TRBD1; DNA: TGTGCCAGCAGTACCACGTCCGGGACAGGGTCCCACGAGCAGTACTTC; CDR3: CASSTTSGTGSHEQYF
V: TRBV12-3/TRBV12-4; size: NA; J: TRBJ2-3; D: NA; DNA: TGTGCCAGCAGTCTGCGCGATACGCAGTATTTT; CDR3: CASSLRDTQYF
V: TRBV2; size: NA; J: TRBJ1-5; D: NA; DNA: TGTGCCAGTAAAGCGACCGTTAGCAATCAGCCCCAGCATTTT; CDR3: CASKATVSNQPQHF
V: TRBV9; size: NA; J: TRBJ1-2; D: NA; DNA: TGTGCCAGCAGCGGGCCGACAGAGTCCTATGGCTACACCTTC; CDR3: CASSGPTESYGYTF
V: TRBV14; size: few; J: TRBJ2-3; D: TRBD1; DNA: TGTGCCAGCAGCCCCCATTCAGGGGGCGGTAGCACAGATACGCAGTATTTT; CDR3: CASSPHSGGGSTDTQYF
V: TRBV7-3; size: NA; J: TRBJ2-1; D: TRBD2; DNA: TGTGCCAGCAGCTCCATGGTGGGGGGGAGCTCCTACAATGAGCAGTTCTTC; CDR3: CASSSMVGGSSYNEQFF
V: TRBV5-4; size: NA; J: TRBJ1-2; D: NA; DNA: TGTGCCAGCAGCGAGACAATTTATGGCTACACCTTC; CDR3: CASSETIYGYTF
V: TRBV5-8; size: NA; J: TRBJ2-2; D: TRBD1; DNA: TGTGCCAGCAGACAGCCGGGACAGGGGAACACCGGGGAGCTGTTTTTT; CDR3: CASRQPGQGNTGELFF
V: TRBV5-6; size: NA; J: TRBJ1-1; D: NA; DNA: TGTGCCAGCAGCCTCCCCCCAGTGAGAGGGAACACTGAAGCTTTCTTT; CDR3: CASSLPPVRGNTEAFF
V: TRBV7-2; size: NA; J: TRBJ1-2; D: NA; DNA: TGTGCCAGCAGCTCAAACAATCCCTCTGGCTACACCTTC; CDR3: CASSSNNPSGYTF
V: TRBV24-1; size: NA; J: TRBJ2-3; D: TRBD1; DNA: TGTGCCACCAGTGACTCGGACAGGGGGGGAGCAGATACGCAGTATTTT; CDR3: CATSDSDRGGADTQYF
V: TRBV7-9; size: NA; J: TRBJ1-4; D: TRBD1; DNA: TGTGCCAGCAGCGCACAGGGGGCAGCTAATGAAAAACTGTTTTTT; CDR3: CASSAQGAANEKLFF
V: TRBV5-1; size: NA; J: TRBJ1-1; D: TRBD1; DNA: TGCGCCAGCAGATCCCCGACAGGGATGAACACTGAAGCTTTCTTT; CDR3: CASRSPTGMNTEAFF
V: TRBV28; size: NA; J: TRBJ1-1; D: TRBD1; DNA: TGTGCCAGCAGTTCACCGGGACAGGGGGCCGCTGAAGCTTTCTTT; CDR3: CASSSPGQGAAEAFF
V: TRBV11-3; size: NA; J: TRBJ1-6; D: TRBD1; DNA: TGTGCCAGCAGCCAGACAGGGACCAATTCACCCCTCCACTTT; CDR3: CASSQTGTNSPLHF
V: TRBV6-1; size: NA; J: TRBJ1-2; D: TRBD1; DNA: TGTGCCAGCAGTGGGCAACAGGGGTGGTCCTACTATGGCTACACCTTC; CDR3: CASSGQQGWSYYGYTF
V: TRBV2; size: once; J: TRBJ2-2; D: NA; DNA: TGTGCCAGCCGTCGATACAGGTTGACCGGGGAGCTGTTTTTT; CDR3: CASRRYRLTGELFF
V: TRBV6-6; size: NA; J: TRBJ2-2; D: TRBD2; DNA: TGTGCCAGCAGCTGTGAACTAGCGGGGGACGCTGGGGTCACCGGGGAGCTGTTTTTT; CDR3: CASSCELAGDAGVTGELFF
V: TRBV7-2; size: NA; J: TRBJ1-1; D: NA; DNA: TGTGCCAGCAGCTTACCGGGGGGGACTGAAGCTTTCTTT; CDR3: CASSLPGGTEAFF
V: TRBV5-1; size: NA; J: TRBJ1-2; D: TRBD1; DNA: TGCGCCAGCAGCCGGGACAGAAACTATGGCTACACCTTC; CDR3: CASSRDRNYGYTF
V: TRBV20-1; size: NA; J: TRBJ1-3; D: TRBD1; DNA: TGCAGTGCTAGTCCACAGGGGTCCTATTCTGGAAACACCATATATTTT; CDR3: CSASPQGSYSGNTIYF
V: TRBV7-2; size: NA; J: TRBJ2-3; D: NA; DNA: TGTGCCAGCAGCCCCTTTGGCGGTACGCAGTATTTT; CDR3: CASSPFGGTQYF
V: TRBV20-1; size: NA; J: TRBJ1-2; D: TRBD1; DNA: TGCAGTGCTAGTGGACAGGGAAGTGACTATGGCTACACCTTC; CDR3: CSASGQGSDYGYTF
V: TRBV19; size: NA; J: TRBJ1-5; D: NA; DNA: TGTGCCAGTAGTAAGGGACACTCGGAGCGAAGTCAGCCCCAGCATTTT; CDR3: CASSKGHSERSQPQHF
V: TRBV18; size: NA; J: TRBJ2-5; D: TRBD1; DNA: TGTGCCAGCTCACTAAACAGGGGGCGACAAGAGACCCAGTACTTC; CDR3: CASSLNRGRQETQYF
V: TRBV5-6; size: few; J: TRBJ1-2; D: TRBD1; DNA: TGTGCCAGCAGCTTGGAGGGGGCGCATGGCTACACCTTC; CDR3: CASSLEGAHGYTF
V: TRBV24-1; size: few; J: TRBJ2-1; D: NA; DNA: TGTGCCACCAGTGATTTGCGGGATGGTGAGCAGTTCTTC; CDR3: CATSDLRDGEQFF
V: TRBV24-1; size: NA; J: TRBJ1-1; D: NA; DNA: TGTGCCACCAGTGGCTGGGACGGAGGGAGGAGCACTGAAGCTTTCTTT; CDR3: CATSGWDGGRSTEAFF
V: TRBV13; size: NA; J: TRBJ1-1; D: TRBD1; DNA: TGTGCCAGCAGCCTGAGGACAGGGGGCCTTTTCGGGACTGAAGCTTTCTTT; CDR3: CASSLRTGGLFGTEAFF
V: TRBV2; size: NA; J: TRBJ2-6; D: TRBD1; DNA: TGTGCCAGCAGTTGGGGACAGGCGAGCTCTGGGGCCAACGTCCTGACTTTC; CDR3: CASSWGQASSGANVLTF
V: TRBV6-6; size: few; J: TRBJ2-7; D: TRBD1; DNA: TGTGCCAGCAGCGAACAGGGGAGTCCGTACGAGCAGTACTTC; CDR3: CASSEQGSPYEQYF
V: TRBV7-2; size: NA; J: TRBJ2-3; D: TRBD2; DNA: TGTGCCAGCAGTTCCTGGGGGCGGGGGGGCACAGATACGCAGTATTTT; CDR3: CASSSWGRGGTDTQYF
V: TRBV7-2; size: NA; J: TRBJ1-2; D: NA; DNA: TGTGCCAGCAGCTTAGGAGGAGGGGTTGGCTATGGCTACACCTTC; CDR3: CASSLGGGVGYGYTF
V: TRBV7-8; size: NA; J: TRBJ2-5; D: NA; DNA: TGTGCCAGCAGCTTGGTCCCGACCGGGACTCTTGTCGAGACCCAGTACTTC; CDR3: CASSLVPTGTLVETQYF
V: TRBV7-8; size: NA; J: TRBJ2-7; D: TRBD1; DNA: TGTGCCAGCAGCTTATGGGACAGGACCTACGAGCAGTACTTC; CDR3: CASSLWDRTYEQYF
V: TRBV11-2; size: NA; J: TRBJ1-6; D: NA; DNA: TGTGCCAGCAGCCAATCGGGGGTAGGAGTTTCACCCCTCCACTTT; CDR3: CASSQSGVGVSPLHF
V: TRBV12-5; size: NA; J: TRBJ1-1; D: NA; DNA: TGTGCTAGTGGTTCCCTCGGGAACACTGAAGCTTTCTTT; CDR3: CASGSLGNTEAFF
V: TRBV3-1/TRBV3-2; size: few; J: TRBJ1-3; D: TRBD1; DNA: TGTGCCAGCAGCTCGGGACAGGGAAACACCATATATTTT; CDR3: CASSSGQGNTIYF
V: TRBV5-5; size: NA; J: TRBJ2-1; D: TRBD2; DNA: TGTGCCAGCAGCTCTGCTAGCGGGGACTACAATGAGCAGTTCTTC; CDR3: CASSSASGDYNEQFF
V: TRBV5-1; size: NA; J: TRBJ2-7; D: TRBD1; DNA: TGCGCCAGCAGCTTGGAAGCAGGGGGCCACGAGCAGTACTTC; CDR3: CASSLEAGGHEQYF
V: TRBV6-5; size: NA; J: TRBJ1-2; D: TRBD1; DNA: TGTGCCAGCAGGATAAAGGGGGCGAGTGGCTACACCTTC; CDR3: CASRIKGASGYTF
V: TRBV5-4; size: NA; J: TRBJ1-4; D: NA; DNA: TGTGCCAGCAGCGTCCGAACAGGAATGACTAATGAAAAACTGTTTTTT; CDR3: CASSVRTGMTNEKLFF
V: TRBV13; size: NA; J: TRBJ2-5; D: TRBD2; DNA: TGTGCCAGCAGCTGCTCCGGCTGTAGCGGGGCCCTTGAAGAGACCCAGTACTTC; CDR3: CASSCSGCSGALEETQYF
V: TRBV24-1; size: NA; J: TRBJ2-1; D: TRBD1; DNA: TGTGCCACCAGTAACCCACAGGGGGCTGGTGAGCAGTTCTTC; CDR3: CATSNPQGAGEQFF
V: TRBV11-2; size: NA; J: TRBJ1-2; D: NA; DNA: TGTGCCAGCAGCTTCGCGGGGGTCTCCAACTATGGCTACACCTTC; CDR3: CASSFAGVSNYGYTF
V: TRBV3-1/TRBV3-2; size: NA; J: TRBJ2-1; D: NA; DNA: TGTGCCAGCACGACAGTCTTAGGCAATGAGCAGTTCTTC; CDR3: CASTTVLGNEQFF
V: TRBV29-1; size: once; J: TRBJ1-3; D: NA; DNA: TGCAGCGTTGATGACAGTCACTCTGGAAACACCATATATTTT; CDR3: CSVDDSHSGNTIYF
V: TRBV28; size: NA; J: TRBJ1-2; D: TRBD1; DNA: TGTGCCAGCAGTTTGGGAGGACAGGGGTTCTATGGCTACACCTTC; CDR3: CASSLGGQGFYGYTF
V: TRBV11-2; size: NA; J: TRBJ1-1; D: NA; DNA: TGTGCCAGCAGCTCCCAACAGGGCACTGAAGCTTTCTTT; CDR3: CASSSQQGTEAFF
V: TRBV19; size: NA; J: TRBJ1-1; D: TRBD1; DNA: TGTGCCAGTTCTGAACAGGGGGGTTACACTGAAGCTTTCTTT; CDR3: CASSEQGGYTEAFF
V: TRBV28; size: once; J: TRBJ2-3; D: NA; DNA: TGTGCCAGCAGGGGCATGGACTCGACCGTCACAGATACGCAGTATTTT; CDR3: CASRGMDSTVTDTQYF
V: TRBV18; size: NA; J: TRBJ2-3; D: TRBD2; DNA: TGTGCCAGCTCACCAAAAGCTCTAGCGGGGAGCACAGATACGCAGTATTTT; CDR3: CASSPKALAGSTDTQYF
V: TRBV2; size: NA; J: TRBJ2-7; D: NA; DNA: TGTGCCAGCAGGTCCAGGGACAAGAGTTACGAGCAGTACTTC; CDR3: CASRSRDKSYEQYF